This TCR beta chain was captured in a study of spatial heterogeneity in lung cancer. Study-wide results and limits: Relative to follow-up, resection was when ubiquitous expanded tumor TCRs appeared more in blood.

TCRdb ran MiXCR on the 5' RACE reads and lists one entry per CDR3 protein. In the table there are tens of thousands of distinct CDR3 sequences, approximately 7% of which are singletons. Stated time point: sample taken at primary tumor resection. Researchers sequenced whole RNA taken from tumor, nontumor lung or frozen PBMC without sorting. About this clonotype: Its antigen is undetermined.

The CDR3 runs to 11 residues. Looked up from germline, CDR1 is MNHEY and CDR2 is SVGAGI. V was cut by 8 bases and J by 5 bases, with 9 bases left in between. The chain carries TRBV6-5 and TRBJ1-1; D unresolved. Sequences were derived from PBMCs, sampled at surgery. The sequence was obtained from a female donor with early-stage non-small cell lung cancer. The CDR3: CASSSGTEAFF. In DNA form, the CDR3 reads TGTGCCAGCTCTTCGGGGACTGAAGCTTTCTTT.